This entry is about one TCR beta chain. The data are from a study of blood T cells in healthy people across ages. The overall study: Template switching captured about one barcoded beta molecule per two T cells.

Deletions cut 0 bases from V and 9 bases from J, with 12 bases between. Germline lookup yields CDR1 SGHDN and CDR2 FVKESK. The CDR3 has 15 amino acids. A second PCR, run for about 6 to 11 cycles, used a sample-barcoded 5' primer plus a J-beta primer mix. TCRdb re-analysed the 5' RACE reads in MiXCR, keeping a single row per CDR3 protein. This table holds roughly 860,000 distinct CDR3 sequences, around 62% found once. Each sample gave at least 7 million isolated PBMCs. Total RNA, at least 5 micrograms per sample, came from PBMCs. The V call is TRBV14, the J call TRBJ1-6; perhaps TRBD1 as D (5 bases). Input material: blood. This clonotype was obtained from a man aged 25-45 years in good health. The CDR3 reads CASSQEPWGISPLHF. The CDR3 nucleotides read TGTGCCAGCAGCCAAGAACCATGGGGGATTTCACCCCTCCACTTT.